Each of the 25 T cell receptor beta chains below was sequenced from the same sample in a study of regulatory T cells in long-lasting Graves disease. Arm-PCR of CDR3 regions and iRepertoire HTBI primers were used to build TCR beta libraries. TCRdb re-derived calls from the multiplex PCR reads in MiXCR, one entry per CDR3 protein. The table has approximately 400,000 distinct CDR3 sequences, less than 30% seen once; the top ten hold under 35%. Time point indicated: persistent/refractory GD, antithyroid drugs over 5 years with positive TRAb. Isolated PBMC RNA provided the starting material for the TCR library. Sequencing was performed on peripheral blood mononuclear cells (PBMCs), taken when the disease was refractory, from a patient treated with antithyroid drugs. These receptors all stem from a woman in her thirties or forties with Graves disease.

This clonotype was counted ten times or more. The chain carries TRBV6-1 and TRBJ1-4; TRBD1 matches 10 bases. Germline assignment: CDR1 MNHNS and CDR2 SASEGT. V was clipped by 9 bases and J by 8 bases; unmatched bases: 27. This CDR3 has 20 residues. This CDR3 is CASFVTLGQGRRSPLEKLFF. The CDR3 DNA follows: TGTGCCAGTTTCGTAACCTTGGGACAGGGGCGTCGATCGCCGCTAGAAAAACTGTTTTTT.

The chain links TRBV11-2 to TRBJ2-2; 12 nucleotides line up with TRBD2. Trimming at V came to 6 bases and at J to 6 bases, leaving 11 bases not matched to a gene. CDR1 is SGHAT and CDR2 is FQNNGV in the germline V gene. This CDR3 contains 17 residues. CDR3 in DNA: TGTGCCAGCAGGTCCCTAGCGGGAGGGAGGCGGCCCGGGGAGCTGTTTTTT. This codes for CASRSLAGGRRPGELFF.

A word on this clonotype: This likely traces to a read error, being one base from a far larger clone. This chain uses TRBV7-3 with TRBJ1-4; D is uncertain. Germline V gene data show CDR1 as SGHTA and CDR2 as FQGTGA. The CDR3 length is 15 residues. This CDR3 is CASSLAGPTNEKPFF. The CDR3 region has the DNA TGTGCCAGCAGCTTAGCGGGCCCAACTAATGAAAAACCGTTTTTT.

The chain employs TRBV19 and TRBJ1-2; a possible D gene is TRBD1 (6 bases). The germline V and J ends were trimmed by 5 bases and 7 bases, with 17 bases remaining between them. Germline V gene lookup returns CDR1 LNHDA and CDR2 SQIVND (reference sequence). The CDR3 loop spans 14 amino acids. In nucleotides, the CDR3 is TGTGCCAGTAGTGCCGTACAGGGTTTCTCTGGCTACACCTTC. Translation: CASSAVQGFSGYTF. The full variable domain, in which reference TRBV19 and TRBJ1-2 provide the parts outside the CDR3, is DGGITQSPKYLFRKEGQNVTLSCEQNLNHDAMYWYRQDPGQGLRLIYYSQIVNDFQKGDIAEGYSVSREKKESFPLTVTSAQKNPTAFYLCASSAVQGFSGYTFGSGTRLTVV.

J is TRBJ2-5 and V is TRBV9; D may be TRBD1 (6 bases). Germline-derived CDR1 and CDR2 are SGDLS and YYNGEE. The CDR3 is 15 amino acids. V lost 0 bases and J lost 1, with 10 bases in between. The CDR3 loop reads CASSVGIQGQETQYF. CDR3 DNA sequence: TGTGCCAGCAGCGTAGGGATACAGGGCCAAGAGACCCAGTACTTC.

This clonotype occurred a few times. The V and J genes are TRBV6-5 and TRBJ1-3; D is uncertain. Trimming stripped 4 bases from V and 4 bases from J, with 11 bases between. CDR3 length: 14 amino acids. Germline-derived CDR1 and CDR2 are MNHEY and SVGAGI. As DNA, the CDR3 is TGTGCCAGCAGTTCCCGGGAGGAAGGAAACACCATATATTTT. Translated: CASSSREEGNTIYF.

This clonotype was detected many times. The chain joins TRBV28 to TRBJ1-1; TRBD1 is a possible D gene (6 bases). V lost 6 bases to trimming and J lost 4 bases, with 27 bases between them. Germline-derived CDR1 and CDR2 are MDHEN and SYDVKM. This CDR3 spans 18 amino acids. The CDR3, as DNA: TGTGCCAGCAGCACCCGAAGACAGGCCAGGATAGTGATCACTGAAGCTTTCTTT. Its protein product is CASSTRRQARIVITEAFF.

The chain recombines TRBV20-1 with TRBJ2-5, with 8 bases matching TRBD1. The germline CDR1 and CDR2 sequences are DFQATT and SNEGSKA (reference sequence). This CDR3 is built from 14 residues. Trimming cost V 3 bases and J 2 bases; bases outside gene matches: 5. CDR3 sequence reads: CSASGRGLQETQYF. The CDR3 DNA is TGCAGTGCTAGTGGCAGGGGGCTTCAAGAGACCCAGTACTTC.

This clonotype was observed a few times. DNA for the CDR3: TGTGCCAGCAGCCAAGCAAAGAAATCTGGGGCCAACGTCCTGACTTTC. This codes for CASSQAKKSGANVLTF. V usage is TRBV3-1 and J usage is TRBJ2-6; no firm D call. The CDR3 covers 16 residues. Trimming cost V 1 base and J 1 base, with 8 bases left between them. Looked up from germline, CDR1 is LGHDT and CDR2 is YNNKEL (reference sequence).

This clonotype was seen ten or more times. The rearrangement uses TRBV2 and TRBJ2-7, with a possible D match to TRBD2 (6 bases). The CDR3 loop spans 15 amino acids. CDR1 is SNHLY, CDR2 FYNNEI, per germline. The V end lost 3 bases, the J end lost 7 bases, and 19 bases lay between the germline ends. CDR3 coding DNA: TGTGCCAGCAGTGAGTTGACTAGGGGATTGACAGAGCAGTACTTC. Translated: CASSELTRGLTEQYF.

This clonotype was seen at least ten times. The chain combines TRBV28 with TRBJ1-1; D uncertain. Germline V gene sequence: CDR1 MDHEN, CDR2 SYDVKM. Trimming stripped 3 bases from V and 0 bases from J, with 11 bases between. The CDR3 sequence is 15 residues long. CDR3 sequence reads: CASSFISSMNTEAFF. In DNA form, the CDR3 reads TGTGCCAGCAGTTTCATTAGTTCCATGAACACTGAAGCTTTCTTT.

Ten or more counts support this clonotype. The chain combines TRBV15 with TRBJ1-6, with D possibly being TRBD1 (5 bases). V lost 1 base and J 9 bases, leaving 10 bases between the germline ends. The germline CDR1 and CDR2 sequences are LNHNV and YYDKDF (reference sequence). This CDR3 spans 14 amino acids. Written as DNA, the CDR3 is TGTGCCACCAGCAGAGGCAGGGAATTTTCACCCCTCCACTTT. It specifies CATSRGREFSPLHF.

This clonotype was counted many times. The chain has TRBV20-1 and TRBJ1-5; D remains ambiguous. With 5 bases removed from V and 4 bases from J, the gap between germline ends came to 9 bases. The CDR3 covers 12 residues. Per the germline V gene, CDR1 is DFQATT and CDR2 is SNEGSKA (reference sequence). The CDR3 DNA follows: TGCAGTGCTTCGGACCCTAATCAGCCCCAGCATTTT. This translates into CSASDPNQPQHF.

This clonotype has only a few counts. The chain employs TRBV10-3 and TRBJ1-2, with D unresolved. Per the germline V gene, CDR1 is ENHRY and CDR2 is SYGVKD. The V end lost 6 bases, the J end lost 3 bases, and 11 bases lay between the germline ends. The CDR3 consists of 13 residues. The DNA for the CDR3 is TGTGCCATCAGCCCTGACACTTACTATGGCTACACCTTC. It is translated as CAISPDTYYGYTF.

This clonotype was counted a few times. The chain has TRBV5-1 and TRBJ2-7; D is uncertain. V was clipped by 0 bases and J by 0 bases, with 10 bases between them. This CDR3 comprises 15 residues. The V gene's germline CDR1 is SGHRS and CDR2 YFSETQ. The CDR3 reads CASSLGPLSSYEQYF. The CDR3, as DNA: TGCGCCAGCAGCTTGGGACCGCTAAGCTCCTACGAGCAGTACTTC.

This clonotype has ten or more counts. The chain links TRBV29-1 to TRBJ2-7, with unresolved D. Trimming took off 4 bases at V and 7 bases at J, with 11 bases between the two ends. The CDR3 spans 11 residues. Germline-derived CDR1 and CDR2 are SQVTM and ANQGSEA. The CDR3, as DNA: TGCAGCGTTGCCCGGTTGGGGGAGCAGTACTTC. Protein product: CSVARLGEQYF.

This clonotype was picked up many times. This chain connects TRBV28 to TRBJ2-7; no firm D call. CDR1 and CDR2 from the germline V gene are MDHEN and SYDVKM. The V and J ends lost 8 bases and 8 bases respectively, with 22 bases between them. The CDR3 consists of 14 residues. The CDR3 nucleotides read TGTGCCAGCGGACGGCCGCCATCGGGTTTAAAGCAGTACTTC. It codes for CASGRPPSGLKQYF.

Many counts were recorded for this clonotype. The chain links TRBV28 to TRBJ2-5, with TRBD1 identical over 7 bases. The CDR3 consists of 14 residues. With V trimmed by 2 bases and J by 5 bases, 5 bases remained unmatched. Germline lookup yields CDR1 MDHEN and CDR2 SYDVKM. CDR3 protein: CASSLIVGGETQYF. The CDR3 bases are TGTGCCAGCAGTTTAATAGTAGGGGGCGAGACCCAGTACTTC.

V usage is TRBV30 and J usage is TRBJ1-6; D remains unclear. Germline CDR1 and CDR2: GTSNPN and SVGIG (reference sequence). This CDR3 is 11 amino acids long. Trimming pared 3 bases from V and 7 bases from J, leaving 4 bases between. For the CDR3, the DNA is TGTGCCTGGAGGTACAATTCACCCCTCCACTTT. This translates into CAWRYNSPLHF. Full variable domain (remainder filled in from reference TRBV30 and TRBJ1-6): SQTIHQWPATLVQPVGSPLSLECTVEGTSNPNLYWYRQAAGRGLQLLFYSVGIGQISSEVPQNLSASRPQDRQFILSSKKLLLSDSGFYLCAWRYNSPLHFGNGTRLTVT.

A note on this clonotype: A far larger clone is off by one base, so a read error is likely. CDR3 region: CASSQGGTTQYF. Written as DNA, the CDR3 is TGTGCCAGCAGCCAAGGTGGGACAACACAGTACTTC. This chain links TRBV25-1 with TRBJ2-7; perhaps TRBD1 as D (6 bases). The germline V and J ends were trimmed by 6 bases and 10 bases, with 16 bases remaining between them. The CDR3 has 12 residues. Germline V gene data show CDR1 as MGHDK and CDR2 as SYGVNS.

This rearrangement joins TRBV28 to TRBJ1-4, with 7 bases identical to TRBD1. V lost 6 bases to trimming and J lost 4 bases; unmatched junction nucleotides: 8. Germline values: CDR1 MDHEN, CDR2 SYDVKM. This CDR3 has 15 amino acids. The CDR3 spells CASRLAGTVNEKLFF. The CDR3 DNA reads as TGTGCCAGCAGACTAGCCGGGACAGTTAATGAAAAACTGTTTTTT.

The table lists this clonotype with many counts. The genes are TRBV12-3 or TRBV12-4 and TRBJ1-2; TRBD1 matches at 7 bases. V was pared by 5 bases and J by 4 bases, with 7 bases of the junction left unmatched. The CDR3 has 14 amino acids. The CDR3 DNA reads TGTGCCAGCAGTCGGAGGGGGCGCGGCTATGGCTACACCTTC. Translation gives CASSRRGRGYGYTF.

This clonotype has at least ten counts. This sequence joins TRBV11-2 and TRBJ2-2; 7 bases line up with TRBD2. This CDR3 has 16 residues. Trimming removed 5 bases from V and 4 bases from J; junction bases left unmatched: 10. Looked up from germline, CDR1 is SGHAT and CDR2 is FQNNGV. CDR3 sequence (DNA): TGTGCCAGCAGCACCCCTCGGACTAGAGCCACCGGGGAGCTGTTTTTT. Amino acid sequence: CASSTPRTRATGELFF.

The chain uses TRBV28 and TRBJ2-1; D uncertain. CDR3 length: 14 amino acids. The ends were cut back, 5 bases at V and 7 bases at J, with 15 bases in the middle. CDR1 and CDR2 (germline): MDHEN, SYDVKM. In nucleotides, the CDR3 is TGTGCCAGCAGTCTGGGTCTTCTGCGTAATGAGCAGTTCTTC. Translation: CASSLGLLRNEQFF.

The sample holds many counts of this clonotype. This rearrangement joins TRBV2 to TRBJ2-7; 7 bases align to TRBD2. Trimming removed 0 bases from V and 0 bases from J; junction bases left unmatched: 17. The CDR3 has 20 amino acids. Germline V gene data show CDR1 as SNHLY and CDR2 as FYNNEI. Here the CDR3 reads CASSEALLREWWRSSYEQYF. The CDR3 DNA follows: TGTGCCAGCAGTGAAGCCCTCCTGCGGGAGTGGTGGAGAAGCTCCTACGAGCAGTACTTC. Full variable domain (missing parts from reference TRBV2 and TRBJ2-7): EPEVTQTPSHQVTQMGQEVILRCVPISNHLYFYWYRQILGQKVEFLVSFYNNEISEKSEIFDDQFSVERPDGSNFTLKIRSTKLEDSAMYFCASSEALLREWWRSSYEQYFGPGTRLTVT.